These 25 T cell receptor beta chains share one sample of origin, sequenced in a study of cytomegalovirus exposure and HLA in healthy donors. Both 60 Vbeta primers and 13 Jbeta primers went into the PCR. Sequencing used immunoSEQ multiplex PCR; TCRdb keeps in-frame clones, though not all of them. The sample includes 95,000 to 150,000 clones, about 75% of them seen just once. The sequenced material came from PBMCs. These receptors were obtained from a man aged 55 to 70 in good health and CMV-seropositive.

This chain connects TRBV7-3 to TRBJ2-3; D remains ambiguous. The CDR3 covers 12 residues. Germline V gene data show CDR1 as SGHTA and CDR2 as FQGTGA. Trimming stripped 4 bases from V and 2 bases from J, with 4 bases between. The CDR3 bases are TGTGCCAGCAGCTCCCACACAGATACGCAGTATTTT. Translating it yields CASSSHTDTQYF.

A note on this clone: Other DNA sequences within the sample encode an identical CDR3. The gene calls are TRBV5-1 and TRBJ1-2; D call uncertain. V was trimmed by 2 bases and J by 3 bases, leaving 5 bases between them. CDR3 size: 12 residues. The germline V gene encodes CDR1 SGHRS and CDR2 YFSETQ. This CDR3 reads CASSFGDYGYTF. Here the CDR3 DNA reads TGCGCCAGCAGCTTCGGGGACTATGGCTACACCTTC.

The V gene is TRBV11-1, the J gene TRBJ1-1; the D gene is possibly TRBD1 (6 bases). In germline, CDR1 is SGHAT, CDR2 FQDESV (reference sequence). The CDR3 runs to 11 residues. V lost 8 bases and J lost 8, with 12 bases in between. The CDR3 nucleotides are TGTGCCAGCGGGGAAGGACAGGAAGCTTTCTTT. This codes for CASGEGQEAFF.

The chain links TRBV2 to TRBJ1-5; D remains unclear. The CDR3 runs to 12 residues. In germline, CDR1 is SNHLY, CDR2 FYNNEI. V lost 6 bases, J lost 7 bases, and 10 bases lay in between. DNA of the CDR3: TGTGCCAGCAGCGATACTCGCCAGCCCCAGCATTTT. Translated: CASSDTRQPQHF.

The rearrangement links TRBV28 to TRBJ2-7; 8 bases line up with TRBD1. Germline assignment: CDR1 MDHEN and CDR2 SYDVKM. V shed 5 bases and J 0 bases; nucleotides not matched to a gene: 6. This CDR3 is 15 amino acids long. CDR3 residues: CASSPAGQDSYEQYF. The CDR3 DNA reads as TGTGCCAGCAGTCCCGCGGGACAGGACTCCTACGAGCAGTACTTC.

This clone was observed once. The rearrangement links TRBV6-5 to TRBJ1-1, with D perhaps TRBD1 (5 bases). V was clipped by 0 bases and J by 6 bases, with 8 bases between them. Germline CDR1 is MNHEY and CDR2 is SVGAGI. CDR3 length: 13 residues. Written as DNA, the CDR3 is TGTGCCAGCAGTTACTCGCCGGGGGCTGAAGCTTTCTTT. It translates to CASSYSPGAEAFF.

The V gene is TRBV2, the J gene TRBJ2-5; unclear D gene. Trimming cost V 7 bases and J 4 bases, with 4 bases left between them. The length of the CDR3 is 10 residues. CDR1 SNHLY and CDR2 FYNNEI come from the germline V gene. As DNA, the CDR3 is TGTGCCAGCACTTTAGAGACCCAGTACTTC. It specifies CASTLETQYF. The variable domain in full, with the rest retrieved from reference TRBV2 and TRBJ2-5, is EPEVTQTPSHQVTQMGQEVILRCVPISNHLYFYWYRQILGQKVEFLVSFYNNEISEKSEIFDDQFSVERPDGSNFTLKIRSTKLEDSAMYFCASTLETQYFGPGTRLLVL.

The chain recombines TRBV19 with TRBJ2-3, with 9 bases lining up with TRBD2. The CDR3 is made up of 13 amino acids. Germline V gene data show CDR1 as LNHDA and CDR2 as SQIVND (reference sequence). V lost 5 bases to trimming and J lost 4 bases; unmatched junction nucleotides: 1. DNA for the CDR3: TGTGCCAGTAGTCTAGCGGGGTCAGATACGCAGTATTTT. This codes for CASSLAGSDTQYF. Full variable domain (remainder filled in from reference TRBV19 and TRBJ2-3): DGGITQSPKYLFRKEGQNVTLSCEQNLNHDAMYWYRQDPGQGLRLIYYSQIVNDFQKGDIAEGYSVSREKKESFPLTVTSAQKNPTAFYLCASSLAGSDTQYFGPGTRLTVL.

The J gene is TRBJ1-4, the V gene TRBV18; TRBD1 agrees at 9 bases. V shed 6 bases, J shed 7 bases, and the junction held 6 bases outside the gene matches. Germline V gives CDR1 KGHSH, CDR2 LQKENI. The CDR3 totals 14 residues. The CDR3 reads CASSEGTGREKLFF. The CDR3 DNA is TGTGCCAGCTCGGAGGGGACAGGGCGTGAAAAACTGTTTTTT.

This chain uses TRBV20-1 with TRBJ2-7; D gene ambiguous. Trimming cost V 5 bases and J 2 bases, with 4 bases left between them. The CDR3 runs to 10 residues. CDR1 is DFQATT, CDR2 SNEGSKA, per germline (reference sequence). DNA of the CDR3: TGCAGTGCTCTAGCCTACGAGCAGTACTTC. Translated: CSALAYEQYF.

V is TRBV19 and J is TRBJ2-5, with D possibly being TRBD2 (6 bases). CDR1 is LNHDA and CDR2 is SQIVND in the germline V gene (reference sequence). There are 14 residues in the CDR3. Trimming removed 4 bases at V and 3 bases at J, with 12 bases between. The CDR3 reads CASSSRDWEETQYF. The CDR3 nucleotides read TGTGCCAGTAGTAGCCGGGACTGGGAAGAGACCCAGTACTTC.

CDR3 nucleotide sequence: TGTGCCAGCAGTTTATGGGGGCCGGGCACTGAAGCTTTCTTT. Protein: CASSLWGPGTEAFF. This chain joins TRBV27 and TRBJ1-1; possible D gene TRBD1, 6 bases. Per the germline V gene, CDR1 is MNHEY and CDR2 is SMNVEV (reference sequence). The V gene lost 1 base and the J gene lost 4 bases, with 10 bases spanning the gap. CDR3 size: 14 residues.

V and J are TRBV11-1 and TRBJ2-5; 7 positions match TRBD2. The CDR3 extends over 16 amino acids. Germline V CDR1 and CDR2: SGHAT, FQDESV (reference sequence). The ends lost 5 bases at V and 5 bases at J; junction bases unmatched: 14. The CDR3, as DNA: TGTGCCAGCAGCCCCTCTTGGCGGGGGTCTGGGGAGACCCAGTACTTC. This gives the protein CASSPSWRGSGETQYF.

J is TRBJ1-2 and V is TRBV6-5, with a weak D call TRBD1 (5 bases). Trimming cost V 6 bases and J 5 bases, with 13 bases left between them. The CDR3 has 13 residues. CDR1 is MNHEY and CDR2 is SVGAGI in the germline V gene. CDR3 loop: CASRLASGYGYTF. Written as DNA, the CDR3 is TGTGCCAGCAGACTAGCCTCAGGGTATGGCTACACCTTC.

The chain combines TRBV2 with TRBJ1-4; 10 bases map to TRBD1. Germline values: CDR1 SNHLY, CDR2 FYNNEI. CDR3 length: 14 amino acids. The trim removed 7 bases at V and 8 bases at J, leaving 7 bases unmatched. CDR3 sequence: CASTRQGAGEKLFF. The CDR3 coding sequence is TGTGCCAGCACGAGACAGGGGGCGGGCGAAAAACTGTTTTTT. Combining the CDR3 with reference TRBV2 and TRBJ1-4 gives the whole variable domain EPEVTQTPSHQVTQMGQEVILRCVPISNHLYFYWYRQILGQKVEFLVSFYNNEISEKSEIFDDQFSVERPDGSNFTLKIRSTKLEDSAMYFCASTRQGAGEKLFFGSGTQLSVL.

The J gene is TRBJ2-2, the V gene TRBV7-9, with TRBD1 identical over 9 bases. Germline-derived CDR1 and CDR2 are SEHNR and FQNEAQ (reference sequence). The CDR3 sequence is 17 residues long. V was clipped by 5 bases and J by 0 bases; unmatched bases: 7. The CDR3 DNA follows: TGTGCCAGCAGCAAGACACAGGGGGCTACGAACACCGGGGAGCTGTTTTTT. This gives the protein CASSKTQGATNTGELFF.

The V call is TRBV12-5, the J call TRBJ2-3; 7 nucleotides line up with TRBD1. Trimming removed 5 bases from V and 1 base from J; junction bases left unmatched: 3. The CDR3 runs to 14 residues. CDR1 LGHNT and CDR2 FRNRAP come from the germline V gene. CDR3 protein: CASGPGQGTDTQYF. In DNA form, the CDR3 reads TGTGCTAGTGGTCCTGGACAGGGCACAGATACGCAGTATTTT. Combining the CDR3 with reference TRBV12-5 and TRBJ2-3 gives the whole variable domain DARVTQTPRHKVTEMGQEVTMRCQPILGHNTVFWYRQTMMQGLELLAYFRNRAPLDDSGMPKDRFSAEMPDATLATLKIQPSEPRDSAVYFCASGPGQGTDTQYFGPGTRLTVL.

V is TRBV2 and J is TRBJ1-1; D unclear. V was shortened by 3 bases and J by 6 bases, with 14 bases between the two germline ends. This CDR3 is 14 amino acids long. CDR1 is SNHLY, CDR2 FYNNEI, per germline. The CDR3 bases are TGTGCCAGCAGTGATAGAGACCCAGCGGCTGAAGCTTTCTTT. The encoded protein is CASSDRDPAAEAFF.

The chain's CDR3 is CASSLQRNTEAFF. Written as DNA, the CDR3 is TGTGCCAGCAGCTTACAGAGGAACACTGAAGCTTTCTTT. The chain carries TRBV9 and TRBJ1-1; D remains unclear. The ends were cut back, 4 bases at V and 1 base at J, with 8 bases in the middle. The length of the CDR3 is 13 residues. The germline CDR1 and CDR2 sequences are SGDLS and YYNGEE.

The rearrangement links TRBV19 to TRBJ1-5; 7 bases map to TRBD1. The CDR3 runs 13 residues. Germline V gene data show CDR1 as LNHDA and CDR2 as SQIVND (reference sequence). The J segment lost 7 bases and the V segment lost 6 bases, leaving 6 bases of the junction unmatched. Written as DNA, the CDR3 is TGTGCCAGTAGCCCAACAGGGGACCAGCCCCAGCATTTT. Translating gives CASSPTGDQPQHF. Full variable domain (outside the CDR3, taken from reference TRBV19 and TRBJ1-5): DGGITQSPKYLFRKEGQNVTLSCEQNLNHDAMYWYRQDPGQGLRLIYYSQIVNDFQKGDIAEGYSVSREKKESFPLTVTSAQKNPTAFYLCASSPTGDQPQHFGDGTRLSIL.

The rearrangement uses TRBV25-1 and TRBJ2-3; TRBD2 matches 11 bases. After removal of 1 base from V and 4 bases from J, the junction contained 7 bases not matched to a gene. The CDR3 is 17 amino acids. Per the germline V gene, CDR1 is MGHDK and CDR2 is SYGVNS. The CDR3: CASSEWGLAGGSDTQYF. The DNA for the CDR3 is TGTGCCAGCAGTGAATGGGGGCTAGCGGGGGGCTCAGATACGCAGTATTTT.

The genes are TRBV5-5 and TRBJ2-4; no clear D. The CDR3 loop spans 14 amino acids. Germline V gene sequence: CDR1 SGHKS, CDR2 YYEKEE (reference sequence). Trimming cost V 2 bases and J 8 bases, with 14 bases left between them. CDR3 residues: CASSFQRVEDIQYF. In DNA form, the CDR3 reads TGTGCCAGCAGCTTCCAACGGGTTGAGGACATTCAGTACTTC.

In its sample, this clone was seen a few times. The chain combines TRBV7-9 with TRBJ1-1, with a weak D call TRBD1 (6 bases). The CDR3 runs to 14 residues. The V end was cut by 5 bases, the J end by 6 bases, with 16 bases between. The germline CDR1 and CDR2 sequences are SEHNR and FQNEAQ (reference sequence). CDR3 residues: CASSPQTDRSEAFF. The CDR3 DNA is TGTGCCAGCAGCCCCCAGACCGACAGGTCTGAAGCTTTCTTT.

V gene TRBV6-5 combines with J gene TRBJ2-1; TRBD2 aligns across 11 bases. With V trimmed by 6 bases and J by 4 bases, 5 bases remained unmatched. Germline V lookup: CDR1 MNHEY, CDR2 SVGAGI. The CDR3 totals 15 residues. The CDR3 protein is CASSQGLAEYNEQFF. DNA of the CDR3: TGTGCCAGCAGCCAGGGACTAGCGGAGTACAATGAGCAGTTCTTC.

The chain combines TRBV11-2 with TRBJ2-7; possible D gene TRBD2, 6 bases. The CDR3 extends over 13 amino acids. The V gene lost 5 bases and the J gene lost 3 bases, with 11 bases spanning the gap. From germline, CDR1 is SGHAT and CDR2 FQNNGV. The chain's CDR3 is CASSTTGGYEQYF. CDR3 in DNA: TGTGCCAGCAGCACCACCGGGGGCTACGAGCAGTACTTC. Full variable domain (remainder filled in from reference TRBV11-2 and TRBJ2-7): EAGVAQSPRYKIIEKRQSVAFWCNPISGHATLYWYQQILGQGPKLLIQFQNNGVVDDSQLPKDRFSAERLKGVDSTLKIQPAKLEDSAVYLCASSTTGGYEQYFGPGTRLTVT.